Listed below are T cell receptor beta chains from one sample, sequenced in a study of cytomegalovirus exposure and HLA in healthy donors. Assay used: immunoSEQ multiplex PCR; TCRdb lists only in-frame clones, some missing. The sample has about 110,000 clones, roughly 82% seen once; the top ten hold about 3.9%. The source material was PBMCs. The receptors shown here come from a human donor in good health. Each CDR3 is given with its conserved first and last residue. D genes are given only for firm matches. Size is stated for part of the rows, as once, few or many counts, or as a class when the clone is expanded.

TRBD2	TRBV6-5	TRBJ2-1	few	TGTGCCAGCAGTTACGTCGGGGGGGTCCACAATGAGCAGTTCTTC	CASSYVGGVHNEQFF
TRBD1	TRBV7-9	TRBJ1-1	.	TGTGCCAGCATTATTACAGGGGCCACTGAAGCTTTCTTT	CASIITGATEAFF
TRBD2	TRBV4-2	TRBJ2-7	.	TGTGCCAGCAGCCGACTAGCGGGGGAAGGCAGCTACGAGCAGTACTTC	CASSRLAGEGSYEQYF
.	TRBV2	TRBJ2-7	.	TGTGCCAGCAGTGAAGAACAGTCCTACGAGCAGTACTTC	CASSEEQSYEQYF
TRBD1	TRBV7-9	TRBJ2-5	few	TGTGCCAGCAGCTTAGTGTGGACAGGGCAAGAGACCCAGTACTTC	CASSLVWTGQETQYF
TRBD2	TRBV11-2	TRBJ2-5	.	TGTGCCAGCAGCAAAACGATCCAGGGACTAGCGGTCTTTGAGACCCAGTACTTC	CASSKTIQGLAVFETQYF
.	TRBV2	TRBJ1-5	.	TGTGCCAGCAGTGAAGGAGGTCTCAGGCAGGGATTACATTTT	CASSEGGLRQGLHF
TRBD1	TRBV19	TRBJ1-4	.	TGTGCCAGTACAACAGGGGATAGCGAAAAACTGTTTTTT	CASTTGDSEKLFF
TRBD1	TRBV7-9	TRBJ1-2	few	TGTGCCAGCAGCTTAACCCTGGGACAGGGGGGAGGCTACACCTTC	CASSLTLGQGGGYTF
.	TRBV9	TRBJ2-1	.	TGTGCCAGCAGCGTAGAACAGGGGGCGGGGGGTGAGCAGTTCTTC	CASSVEQGAGGEQFF